Shown below are 5 T cell receptor beta chains from a single sample sequenced in a study of CD8 T cells in ankylosing spondylitis. The study's findings and limits: Typical of ankylosing spondylitis blood, it appeared, was a TCR beta motif of eight highly homologous variants.

What these receptors recognize is not known. One entry per CDR3 protein results from TCRdb running MiXCR on the 5' RACE reads. This table holds a few hundred thousand distinct CDR3 sequences, roughly 12% found once. Source material: blood, either unsorted or a sorted T cell fraction (not recorded which). The receptors originated from a male donor with ankylosing spondylitis.

This rearrangement joins TRBV12-3 or TRBV12-4 to TRBJ1-2; no firm D call. There are 13 residues in the CDR3. Trimming stripped 5 bases from V and 4 bases from J, with 11 bases between. The DNA of the CDR3 is TGTGCCAGCAGTCACCGGGCTTCCTATGGCTACACCTTC. Translated, it gives CASSHRASYGYTF.

This clonotype was observed a handful of times. V gene TRBV20-1 combines with J gene TRBJ1-5; D not certain. This CDR3 has 15 residues. Trimming removed 2 bases from V and 7 bases from J, with 18 bases in between. CDR1 and CDR2 (germline): DFQATT, SNEGSKA (reference sequence). The CDR3 sequence is CSARSNNPPGQPQHF. Written as DNA, the CDR3 is TGCAGTGCTAGATCCAACAACCCACCTGGGCAGCCCCAGCATTTT.

The sample holds a few counts of this clonotype. The genes are TRBV15 and TRBJ2-7; 11 bases align to TRBD1. Germline assignment: CDR1 LNHNV and CDR2 YYDKDF (reference sequence). J was trimmed by 7 bases and V by 3 bases; bases with no gene match: 8. This CDR3 contains 15 residues. The DNA of the CDR3 is TGTGCCACCAGCAGGACCCCGGGACAGGGGGTTGAGCAGTACTTC. This codes for CATSRTPGQGVEQYF.

This clonotype was counted at least ten times. The chain has TRBV12-3 or TRBV12-4 and TRBJ1-6; D unresolved. Trimming removed 3 bases from V and 7 bases from J, with 7 bases in between. CDR3 length equals 13 residues. Here the CDR3 DNA reads TGTGCCAGCAGTTTGAAAGGGAATTCACCCCTCCACTTT. As protein: CASSLKGNSPLHF.

A single count supports this clonotype. The rearrangement links TRBV15 to TRBJ2-1; 7 bases fit TRBD2. This CDR3 contains 12 residues. The germline V gene encodes CDR1 LNHNV and CDR2 YYDKDF (reference sequence). J was trimmed by 8 bases and V by 8 bases; bases with no gene match: 6. The CDR3 loop reads CATGSGPDEQFF. The DNA for the CDR3 is TGTGCCACCGGTAGCGGGCCAGATGAGCAGTTCTTC.